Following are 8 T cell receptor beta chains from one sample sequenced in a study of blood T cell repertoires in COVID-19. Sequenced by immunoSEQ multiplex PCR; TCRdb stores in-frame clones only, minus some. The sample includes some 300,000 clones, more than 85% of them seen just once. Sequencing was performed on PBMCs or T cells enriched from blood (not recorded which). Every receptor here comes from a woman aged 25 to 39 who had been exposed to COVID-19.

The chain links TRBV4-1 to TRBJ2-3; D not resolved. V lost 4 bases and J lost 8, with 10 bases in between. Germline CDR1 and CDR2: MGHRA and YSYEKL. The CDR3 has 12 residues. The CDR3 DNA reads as TGCGCCAGCAGCCCCCTCGGCGGTACGCAGTATTTT. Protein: CASSPLGGTQYF.

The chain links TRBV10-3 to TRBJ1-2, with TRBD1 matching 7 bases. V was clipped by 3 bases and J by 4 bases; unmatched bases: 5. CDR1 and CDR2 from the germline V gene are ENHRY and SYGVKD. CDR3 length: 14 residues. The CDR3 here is CAISDPGQIYGYTF. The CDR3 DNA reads TGTGCCATCAGTGACCCGGGACAGATCTATGGCTACACCTTC.

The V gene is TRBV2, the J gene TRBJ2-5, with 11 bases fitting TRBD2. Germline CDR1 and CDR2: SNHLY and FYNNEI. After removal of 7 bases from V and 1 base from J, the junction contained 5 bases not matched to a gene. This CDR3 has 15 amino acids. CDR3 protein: CASNGLAGIQETQYF. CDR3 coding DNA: TGTGCCAGCAACGGACTAGCGGGCATCCAAGAGACCCAGTACTTC.

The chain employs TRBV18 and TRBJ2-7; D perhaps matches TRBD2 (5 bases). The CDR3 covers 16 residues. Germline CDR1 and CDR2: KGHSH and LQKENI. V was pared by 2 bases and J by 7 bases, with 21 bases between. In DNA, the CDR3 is TGTGCCAGCTCACCAAATTCGCCAGGAGGTTTAGGGGAGCAGTACTTC. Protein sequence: CASSPNSPGGLGEQYF.

CDR3 sequence reads: CASSQGGRVGYTF. DNA for the CDR3: TGTGCCAGCAGCCAAGGGGGCAGGGTTGGCTACACCTTC. The V gene is TRBV3-1 (or the pseudogene TRBV3-2), the J gene TRBJ1-2; TRBD1 is a possible D gene (5 bases). The CDR3 is 13 amino acids. The V and J ends lost 1 base and 7 bases respectively, with 10 bases between them. Germline CDR1 and CDR2: LGHDT and YNNKEL (reference sequence).

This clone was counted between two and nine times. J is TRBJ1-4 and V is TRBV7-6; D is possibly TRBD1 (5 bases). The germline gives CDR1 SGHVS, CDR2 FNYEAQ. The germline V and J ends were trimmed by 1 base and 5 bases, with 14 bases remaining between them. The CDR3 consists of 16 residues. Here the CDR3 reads CASSLGWGGKNEKLFF. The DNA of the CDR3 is TGTGCCAGCAGCTTAGGTTGGGGGGGGAAGAATGAAAAACTGTTTTTT.

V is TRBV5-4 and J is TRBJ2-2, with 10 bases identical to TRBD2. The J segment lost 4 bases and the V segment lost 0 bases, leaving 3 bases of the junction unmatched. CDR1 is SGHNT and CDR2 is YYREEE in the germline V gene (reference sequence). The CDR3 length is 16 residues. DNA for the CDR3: TGTGCCAGCAGCTTGGCTAGCGGGGGAACCACCGGGGAGCTGTTTTTT. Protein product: CASSLASGGTTGELFF.

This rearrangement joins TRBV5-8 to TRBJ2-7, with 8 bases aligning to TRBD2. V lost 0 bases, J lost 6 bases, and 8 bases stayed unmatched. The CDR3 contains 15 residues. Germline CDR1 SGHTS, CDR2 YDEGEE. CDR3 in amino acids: CASSLGGTRLREQYF. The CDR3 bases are TGTGCCAGCAGCTTGGGAGGGACTAGGCTCCGCGAGCAGTACTTC.